A single sample gave rise to the 18 T cell receptor beta chains below, sequenced in a study of blood T cell repertoires in COVID-19. Data came from immunoSEQ multiplex PCR; TCRdb stores just in-frame clones and leaves some out. Seen here are 200,000 to 250,000 clones, 86% observed once, and the top ten hold approximately 2.1%. Sequenced sample: PBMCs or T cells enriched from blood (not recorded which). Receptors originate from a woman between 45 and 60 years old who had recovered from COVID-19.

The chain has TRBV7-9 and TRBJ2-2; a weak D match, TRBD2 (5 bases). The germline V gene has CDR1 SEHNR and CDR2 FQNEAQ (reference sequence). Trimming removed 7 bases at V and 6 bases at J, with 9 bases between. The CDR3 sequence is 12 residues long. The DNA for the CDR3 is TGTGCCAGCATCCCGAGGGCCGGGGAGCTGTTTTTT. It yields the protein CASIPRAGELFF.

The chain couples TRBV27 to TRBJ1-2; the match to TRBD1 covers 8 bases. The ends lost 4 bases at V and 0 bases at J; junction bases unmatched: 4. Germline V gene data show CDR1 as MNHEY and CDR2 as SMNVEV (reference sequence). This CDR3 region has 15 residues. CDR3 DNA: TGTGCCAGCAGTTCACCGGGACAGGCTAACTATGGCTACACCTTC. It is translated as CASSSPGQANYGYTF.

This clone turned up a few times. The chain employs TRBV19 and TRBJ1-4; a possible D gene is TRBD1 (5 bases). CDR3 length: 12 residues. Germline values: CDR1 LNHDA, CDR2 SQIVND (reference sequence). V was shortened by 3 bases and J by 7 bases, with 6 bases between the two germline ends. The CDR3 region has the DNA TGTGCCAGTAGTATTCAGGGTGAAAAACTGTTTTTT. Translating gives CASSIQGEKLFF. Looking up the rest from reference TRBV19 and TRBJ1-4 gives the full variable domain: DGGITQSPKYLFRKEGQNVTLSCEQNLNHDAMYWYRQDPGQGLRLIYYSQIVNDFQKGDIAEGYSVSREKKESFPLTVTSAQKNPTAFYLCASSIQGEKLFFGSGTQLSVL.

The chain employs TRBV11-2 and TRBJ2-2; possibly TRBD1 for D (5 bases). Per the germline V gene, CDR1 is SGHAT and CDR2 is FQNNGV. Trimming removed 2 bases from V and 9 bases from J, with 10 bases in between. This CDR3 has 13 amino acids. CDR3 sequence: CASSLSQGRELFF. The DNA for the CDR3 is TGTGCCAGCAGCTTATCTCAGGGCCGGGAGCTGTTTTTT.

The chain employs TRBV12-5 and TRBJ1-2, with D possibly being TRBD1 (5 bases). With 2 bases removed from V and 5 bases from J, the gap between germline ends came to 21 bases. CDR1 LGHNT and CDR2 FRNRAP come from the germline V gene. The CDR3 is made up of 17 amino acids. As DNA, the CDR3 is TGTGCTAGTGGTTTGTCCTCCCCGGGACCGGAGGGTTATGGCTACACCTTC. Translating gives CASGLSSPGPEGYGYTF.

Comments on this clone: This same CDR3 is encoded by further DNA sequences in the sample. The chain recombines TRBV28 with TRBJ2-3, with D maybe TRBD1 (6 bases). The germline gives CDR1 MDHEN, CDR2 SYDVKM. The germline V and J ends were trimmed by 3 bases and 1 base, with 8 bases remaining between them. The CDR3 spans 14 residues. The CDR3 nucleotides are TGTGCCAGCAGTTTGGCAGGGGGCACAGATACGCAGTATTTT. It translates to CASSLAGGTDTQYF.

This clone was seen once. The rearrangement uses TRBV6-1 and TRBJ1-3; D not resolved. Germline V CDR1 and CDR2: MNHNS, SASEGT. Trimming removed 0 bases from V and 0 bases from J, with 9 bases in between. The CDR3 runs to 16 residues. The CDR3: CASSEARSHSGNTIYF. CDR3 nucleotides: TGTGCCAGCAGTGAAGCTCGGTCCCACTCTGGAAACACCATATATTTT.

The chain carries TRBV9 and TRBJ1-3; 7 positions agree with TRBD1. The V gene end was trimmed by 4 bases and the J gene end by 0 bases; junction bases not matched to a gene: 13. CDR1 SGDLS and CDR2 YYNGEE come from the germline V gene. The CDR3 is 18 amino acids. The CDR3 is CASSPERTGFGSGNTIYF. Here the CDR3 DNA reads TGTGCCAGCAGCCCAGAGCGGACAGGTTTCGGCTCTGGAAACACCATATATTTT.

The chain uses TRBV29-1 and TRBJ1-3; D remains unclear. Germline CDR1 is SQVTM and CDR2 is ANQGSEA. Between the trimmed V and J ends, which lost 6 bases and 0 bases, there was a span of 9 bases. This CDR3 contains 13 residues. CDR3 residues: CSVELGSGNTIYF. In nucleotides, the CDR3 is TGCAGCGTAGAACTAGGCTCTGGAAACACCATATATTTT.

The CDR3 reads CATSRVGGNQPQHF. The CDR3 region has the DNA TGTGCCACCAGCAGAGTAGGGGGCAATCAGCCCCAGCATTTT. V usage is TRBV15 and J usage is TRBJ1-5; D possibly corresponds to TRBD1 (5 bases). The CDR3 covers 14 residues. V lost 1 base to trimming and J lost 2 bases, with 6 bases between them. Germline V gives CDR1 LNHNV, CDR2 YYDKDF (reference sequence).

Turning to this clone: At one end the junction does not follow the germline gene, possibly because of a read error. The chain recombines TRBV7-7 with TRBJ2-3; 14 nucleotides align to TRBD2. This CDR3 spans 16 amino acids. CDR1 SSHAT and CDR2 FNYEAQ come from the germline V gene (reference sequence). This chain's CDR3 is CASSRLAGGSTDTQYF. CDR3 bases: TGTGCTAGCAGCCGACTAGCGGGGGGGAGCACAGATACGCAGTATTTT. The variable domain in full, with the rest retrieved from reference TRBV7-7 and TRBJ2-3, is GAGVSQSPRYKVTKRGQDVTLRCDPISSHATLYWYQQALGQGPEFLTYFNYEAQPDKSGLPSDRFSAERPEGSISTLTIQRTEQRDSAMYRCASSRLAGGSTDTQYFGPGTRLTVL.

The V gene is TRBV11-2, the J gene TRBJ1-1; TRBD1 matches at 9 bases. Germline V CDR1 and CDR2: SGHAT, FQNNGV. The CDR3 is made up of 16 amino acids. V shed 5 bases, J shed 1 base, and the junction held 8 bases outside the gene matches. CDR3 sequence reads: CASSTRQGGWNTEAFF. The CDR3 coding sequence is TGTGCCAGCAGCACCCGACAGGGGGGATGGAACACTGAAGCTTTCTTT.

This chain uses TRBV29-1 with TRBJ2-1; possibly TRBD1 for D (7 bases). This CDR3 is 13 amino acids long. Trimming removed 7 bases at V and 7 bases at J, with 17 bases between. CDR1 and CDR2 (germline): SQVTM, ANQGSEA. For the CDR3, the DNA is TGCAGCGCTGGGGGGACAGTTGGGAATGAGCAGTTCTTC. Protein: CSAGGTVGNEQFF.

The CDR3 reads CASFGGWAYEQYF. DNA of the CDR3: TGTGCCAGCTTCGGGGGTTGGGCCTACGAGCAGTACTTC. This rearrangement joins TRBV5-8 to TRBJ2-7, with D perhaps TRBD2 (6 bases). This CDR3 has 13 amino acids. Per the germline V gene, CDR1 is SGHTS and CDR2 is YDEGEE. Trimming removed 7 bases from V and 2 bases from J, with 13 bases in between. Filled out from reference TRBV5-8 and TRBJ2-7, the complete variable domain reads EAGVTQSPTHLIKTRGQQATLRCSPISGHTSVYWYQQALGLGLQFLLWYDEGEERNRGNFPPRFSGRQFPNYSSELNVNALELEDSALYLCASFGGWAYEQYFGPGTRLTVT.

The rearrangement uses TRBV6-4 and TRBJ1-1; TRBD1 matches at 8 bases. CDR3 size: 14 residues. The junction had 6 bases not matched to a gene; V was cut back by 5 bases and J by 4 bases. Germline V lookup: CDR1 MRHNA, CDR2 SNTAGT. The CDR3 protein is CASSSTGAATEAFF. The CDR3 region has the DNA TGTGCCAGCAGTTCGACAGGGGCGGCCACTGAAGCTTTCTTT.

The chain links TRBV5-4 to TRBJ2-3; D possibly corresponds to TRBD1 (6 bases). The CDR3 sequence is 15 residues long. The germline CDR1 and CDR2 sequences are SGHNT and YYREEE (reference sequence). Trimming pared 1 base from V and 2 bases from J, leaving 11 bases between. Written as DNA, the CDR3 is TGTGCCAGCAGCTTGCGGGACACCATCACAGATACGCAGTATTTT. It codes for CASSLRDTITDTQYF.

This chain uses TRBV5-1 with TRBJ2-7, with 7 bases fitting TRBD1. The germline gives CDR1 SGHRS, CDR2 YFSETQ. Trimming removed 1 base from V and 1 base from J; junction bases left unmatched: 8. The CDR3 contains 16 residues. CDR3: CASSLQRDSRSYEQYF. CDR3 bases: TGCGCCAGCAGCTTGCAAAGGGACAGCAGATCCTACGAGCAGTACTTC.

The chain has TRBV7-2 and TRBJ1-5; 10 positions agree with TRBD1. The trim removed 6 bases at V and 6 bases at J, leaving 5 bases unmatched. The CDR3 is 14 residues long. CDR1 and CDR2 (germline): SGHTA, FQGNSA. This chain's CDR3 is CASSGQGGGQPQHF. CDR3 sequence (DNA): TGTGCCAGCAGTGGACAGGGGGGAGGTCAGCCCCAGCATTTT.